A selection of T cell receptor beta chains follows, all from one sample in a study of blood T cell repertoires in COVID-19. This table comes from immunoSEQ multiplex PCR, and its TCRdb copy is limited to in-frame clones, with some not included. This table has 95,000 to 150,000 clones, about 88% appearing once. The sequencing input was peripheral blood. These TCRs come from an elderly woman with acute or convalescent COVID-19. Both conserved end residues are part of each CDR3. Fields, in order: J gene, V gene, clone size, D gene, CDR3 protein, CDR3 DNA. D genes are given only for firm matches. Expanded clones are given a class, and other clones once, few, many or no size at all.

J gene: TRBJ2-5
V gene: TRBV5-4
clone size: -
D gene: TRBD1
CDR3 protein: CASSSGQGGGQETQYF
CDR3 DNA: TGTGCCAGCAGCTCGGGACAGGGAGGGGGCCAAGAGACCCAGTACTTC

J gene: TRBJ1-2
V gene: TRBV29-1
clone size: -
D gene: -
CDR3 protein: CSVEEANYGYTF
CDR3 DNA: TGCAGCGTTGAAGAAGCAAATTATGGCTACACCTTC

J gene: TRBJ1-4
V gene: TRBV24-1
clone size: once
D gene: TRBD1
CDR3 protein: CATSDYRGANEKLFF
CDR3 DNA: TGTGCCACCAGTGATTACAGGGGAGCTAATGAAAAACTGTTTTTT

J gene: TRBJ2-2
V gene: TRBV9
clone size: -
D gene: TRBD2
CDR3 protein: CASSFTSGKAGELFF
CDR3 DNA: TGTGCCAGCAGTTTTACTAGCGGGAAAGCCGGGGAGCTGTTTTTT

J gene: TRBJ1-6
V gene: TRBV6-5
clone size: -
D gene: -
CDR3 protein: CASSYEQKNSPLHF
CDR3 DNA: TGTGCCAGCAGTTACGAACAGAAGAATTCACCCCTCCACTTT

J gene: TRBJ1-2
V gene: TRBV6-5
clone size: -
D gene: -
CDR3 protein: CASRRGWDYGYTF
CDR3 DNA: TGTGCCAGCAGAAGAGGGTGGGACTATGGCTACACCTTC

J gene: TRBJ2-2
V gene: TRBV2
clone size: -
D gene: TRBD2
CDR3 protein: CASSAGLAGTGELFF
CDR3 DNA: TGTGCCAGCAGTGCGGGACTAGCGGGGACCGGGGAGCTGTTTTTT

J gene: TRBJ2-5
V gene: TRBV18
clone size: -
D gene: TRBD2
CDR3 protein: CASSPGTSGRQTQYF
CDR3 DNA: TGTGCCAGCTCACCAGGGACTAGCGGGAGGCAGACCCAGTACTTC

J gene: TRBJ2-1
V gene: TRBV5-4
clone size: -
D gene: TRBD2
CDR3 protein: CASSLDPGTSGNEQFF
CDR3 DNA: TGTGCCAGCAGCTTGGACCCCGGGACTAGCGGAAATGAGCAGTTCTTC

J gene: TRBJ1-2
V gene: TRBV5-5
clone size: once
D gene: TRBD1
CDR3 protein: CASSRGTGGNGYTF
CDR3 DNA: TGTGCCAGCAGCCGGGGAACAGGGGGGAATGGCTACACCTTC

J gene: TRBJ2-7
V gene: TRBV9
clone size: -
D gene: TRBD1
CDR3 protein: CASSVGWTGYEQYF
CDR3 DNA: TGTGCCAGCAGCGTAGGGTGGACAGGGTACGAGCAGTACTTC

J gene: TRBJ1-5
V gene: TRBV29-1
clone size: few
D gene: -
CDR3 protein: CSVLGGTGNQPQHF
CDR3 DNA: TGCAGCGTTTTAGGCGGAACTGGCAATCAGCCCCAGCATTTT

J gene: TRBJ1-6
V gene: TRBV6-6
clone size: -
D gene: -
CDR3 protein: CASSRNPQGLLNSPLHF
CDR3 DNA: TGTGCCAGCAGTCGTAACCCCCAGGGCCTCCTTAATTCACCCCTCCACTTT

J gene: TRBJ1-3
V gene: TRBV5-4
clone size: once
D gene: TRBD1
CDR3 protein: CASSSAGQGLRNTIYF
CDR3 DNA: TGTGCCAGCAGCTCAGCCGGACAGGGGTTACGAAACACCATATATTTT

J gene: TRBJ1-1
V gene: TRBV6-6
clone size: once
D gene: TRBD1
CDR3 protein: CASSFRTGDRSEAFF
CDR3 DNA: TGTGCCAGCAGTTTCCGTACAGGGGATCGCAGTGAAGCTTTCTTT

J gene: TRBJ1-4
V gene: TRBV19
clone size: once
D gene: TRBD1
CDR3 protein: CASSIERRATGKNEKLFF
CDR3 DNA: TGTGCCAGTAGTATAGAACGGAGGGCGACAGGGAAGAATGAAAAACTGTTTTTT

J gene: TRBJ2-7
V gene: TRBV4-1
clone size: -
D gene: -
CDR3 protein: CASSQMREYEQYF
CDR3 DNA: TGCGCCAGCAGCCAAATGCGGGAATACGAGCAGTACTTC

J gene: TRBJ2-7
V gene: TRBV11-2
clone size: -
D gene: TRBD1
CDR3 protein: CASSVDRAPHEQYF
CDR3 DNA: TGTGCCAGCAGCGTAGACAGGGCCCCCCACGAGCAGTACTTC

J gene: TRBJ2-3
V gene: TRBV5-1
clone size: -
D gene: TRBD2
CDR3 protein: CASSRTSGLTDTQYF
CDR3 DNA: TGCGCCAGCAGCCGGACTAGCGGACTCACAGATACGCAGTATTTT

J gene: TRBJ1-4
V gene: TRBV28
clone size: -
D gene: -
CDR3 protein: CASSLGSKGGEKLFF
CDR3 DNA: TGTGCCAGCAGTTTGGGGTCGAAGGGGGGGGAAAAACTGTTTTTT

J gene: TRBJ2-7
V gene: TRBV6-1
clone size: -
D gene: -
CDR3 protein: CASSEQGGKGF
CDR3 DNA: TGTGCCAGCAGTGAGCAAGGGGGAAAAGGCTTC

J gene: TRBJ1-3
V gene: TRBV5-4
clone size: -
D gene: TRBD1
CDR3 protein: CASSKTGSSGNTIYF
CDR3 DNA: TGTGCCAGCAGCAAGACAGGGAGCTCTGGAAACACCATATATTTT

J gene: TRBJ1-3
V gene: TRBV28
clone size: -
D gene: -
CDR3 protein: CASSWGGDTIYF
CDR3 DNA: TGTGCCAGCAGCTGGGGCGGCGACACCATATATTTT

J gene: TRBJ2-1
V gene: TRBV12-5
clone size: -
D gene: -
CDR3 protein: CASGRDIAYNEQFF
CDR3 DNA: TGTGCTAGTGGCCGGGACATAGCCTACAATGAGCAGTTCTTC

J gene: TRBJ2-5
V gene: TRBV19
clone size: -
D gene: -
CDR3 protein: CASSIAITQETQYF
CDR3 DNA: TGTGCCAGTAGTATTGCCATAACACAAGAGACCCAGTACTTC

J gene: TRBJ1-1
V gene: TRBV6-6
clone size: -
D gene: TRBD1
CDR3 protein: CASSPGTENTEAFF
CDR3 DNA: TGTGCCAGCAGCCCCGGGACAGAAAACACTGAAGCTTTCTTT

J gene: TRBJ2-5
V gene: TRBV4-2
clone size: once
D gene: TRBD2
CDR3 protein: CASSRVSSGGAGETQYF
CDR3 DNA: TGTGCCAGCAGCCGAGTTTCTAGCGGGGGGGCCGGGGAGACCCAGTACTTC

J gene: TRBJ1-2
V gene: TRBV6-5
clone size: -
D gene: TRBD1
CDR3 protein: CASTLTGNPSGYTF
CDR3 DNA: TGTGCCAGCACCTTGACAGGGAACCCCTCTGGCTACACCTTC

J gene: TRBJ1-6
V gene: TRBV2
clone size: -
D gene: TRBD1
CDR3 protein: CASRPDRVSPLHF
CDR3 DNA: TGTGCCAGCAGACCCGACAGGGTTTCACCCCTCCACTTT

J gene: TRBJ2-1
V gene: TRBV3-1/TRBV3-2
clone size: few
D gene: TRBD1
CDR3 protein: CASSQNRGGEQFF
CDR3 DNA: TGTGCCAGCAGCCAAAACAGGGGTGGTGAGCAGTTCTTC

J gene: TRBJ2-1
V gene: TRBV5-1
clone size: once
D gene: -
CDR3 protein: CASSLSGSTYNEQFF
CDR3 DNA: TGCGCCAGCAGCTTGTCCGGGTCCACTTACAATGAGCAGTTCTTC

J gene: TRBJ1-5
V gene: TRBV5-4
clone size: -
D gene: -
CDR3 protein: CASSWGGTQPQHF
CDR3 DNA: TGTGCCAGCAGCTGGGGGGGGACTCAGCCCCAGCATTTT

J gene: TRBJ2-6
V gene: TRBV4-3
clone size: -
D gene: -
CDR3 protein: CASSQDFMTNSGANVLTF
CDR3 DNA: TGCGCCAGCAGCCAAGACTTTATGACTAACTCTGGGGCCAACGTCCTGACTTTC

J gene: TRBJ2-1
V gene: TRBV7-6
clone size: -
D gene: -
CDR3 protein: CASSSGAGTPTYNEQFF
CDR3 DNA: TGTGCCAGCAGCTCGGGTGCCGGGACACCTACCTACAATGAGCAGTTCTTC

J gene: TRBJ2-3
V gene: TRBV5-1
clone size: -
D gene: TRBD2
CDR3 protein: CASSLGRIGRGADTQYF
CDR3 DNA: TGCGCCAGCAGCTTGGGTCGAATCGGGCGGGGGGCAGATACGCAGTATTTT

J gene: TRBJ1-1
V gene: TRBV5-1
clone size: -
D gene: -
CDR3 protein: CASSKETGTTNTEAFF
CDR3 DNA: TGCGCCAGCAGCAAAGAAACCGGGACAACGAACACTGAAGCTTTCTTT

J gene: TRBJ1-5
V gene: TRBV4-1
clone size: few
D gene: -
CDR3 protein: CASSQVGAGGNQPQHF
CDR3 DNA: TGCGCCAGCAGCCAAGTCGGGGCAGGGGGCAATCAGCCCCAGCATTTT

J gene: TRBJ2-2
V gene: TRBV11-3
clone size: -
D gene: TRBD1
CDR3 protein: CASSLEDRGWDTGELFF
CDR3 DNA: TGTGCCAGCAGCTTAGAGGACAGGGGATGGGACACCGGGGAGCTGTTTTTT

J gene: TRBJ2-2
V gene: TRBV19
clone size: -
D gene: TRBD2
CDR3 protein: CASSISGRSTGELFF
CDR3 DNA: TGTGCCAGTAGTATTAGCGGGAGAAGCACCGGGGAGCTGTTTTTT

J gene: TRBJ2-6
V gene: TRBV7-9
clone size: -
D gene: -
CDR3 protein: CASSPSYGANVLTF
CDR3 DNA: TGTGCCAGCAGCCCTTCCTATGGGGCCAACGTCCTGACTTTC

J gene: TRBJ2-7
V gene: TRBV5-1
clone size: -
D gene: TRBD2
CDR3 protein: CASSLVAGGDEQYF
CDR3 DNA: TGCGCCAGCAGCTTAGTAGCGGGAGGCGACGAGCAGTACTTC

J gene: TRBJ1-2
V gene: TRBV7-9
clone size: -
D gene: TRBD1
CDR3 protein: CASSPQGSHGYTF
CDR3 DNA: TGTGCCAGCAGCCCACAGGGGTCTCATGGCTACACCTTC

J gene: TRBJ1-6
V gene: TRBV9
clone size: -
D gene: -
CDR3 protein: CASGNREDGPSYNSPLHF
CDR3 DNA: TGTGCCAGCGGAAACAGGGAAGACGGGCCCTCCTATAATTCACCCCTCCACTTT

J gene: TRBJ1-1
V gene: TRBV11-3
clone size: -
D gene: -
CDR3 protein: CASSMGGVNTEAFF
CDR3 DNA: TGTGCCAGCAGCATGGGGGGGGTGAACACTGAAGCTTTCTTT

J gene: TRBJ1-2
V gene: TRBV28
clone size: -
D gene: -
CDR3 protein: CASSLTANYGYTF
CDR3 DNA: TGTGCCAGCAGCCTGACAGCGAACTATGGCTACACCTTC

J gene: TRBJ2-1
V gene: TRBV9
clone size: -
D gene: TRBD2
CDR3 protein: CASSPHALAGSGREQFF
CDR3 DNA: TGTGCCAGCAGCCCTCACGCACTAGCGGGGAGCGGGAGGGAGCAGTTCTTC

J gene: TRBJ2-1
V gene: TRBV6-5
clone size: -
D gene: -
CDR3 protein: CASSHTHRDEQFF
CDR3 DNA: TGTGCCAGCAGTCATACCCACAGGGATGAGCAGTTCTTC

J gene: TRBJ1-2
V gene: TRBV7-2
clone size: -
D gene: -
CDR3 protein: CASSFASYGYTF
CDR3 DNA: TGTGCCAGCAGCTTCGCCAGCTATGGCTACACCTTC

J gene: TRBJ1-4
V gene: TRBV10-1
clone size: -
D gene: TRBD1
CDR3 protein: CASSHGQGVYKRLTNEKLFF
CDR3 DNA: TGCGCCAGCAGTCACGGACAGGGAGTCTATAAGAGGCTGACTAATGAAAAACTGTTTTTT

J gene: TRBJ2-3
V gene: TRBV3-1/TRBV3-2
clone size: -
D gene: TRBD2
CDR3 protein: CASSQGNGGASNTQYF
CDR3 DNA: TGTGCCAGCAGCCAAGGGAACGGGGGGGCCTCGAATACGCAGTATTTT

J gene: TRBJ2-7
V gene: TRBV7-2
clone size: -
D gene: TRBD2
CDR3 protein: CASSFGVAGAEQYF
CDR3 DNA: TGTGCCAGCAGCTTCGGTGTAGCGGGAGCTGAGCAGTACTTC

J gene: TRBJ2-5
V gene: TRBV4-2
clone size: -
D gene: -
CDR3 protein: CASSQDSKETQYF
CDR3 DNA: TGTGCCAGCAGCCAAGATAGCAAAGAGACCCAGTACTTC